This TCR beta chain originates from a study of blood T cell repertoires in COVID-19. CDR1 and CDR2 from the germline V gene are MNHEY and SVGAGI. V was shortened by 7 bases and J by 6 bases, with 7 bases between the two germline ends. CDR3 size: 11 residues. Libraries were prepared by immunoSEQ multiplex PCR; TCRdb keeps only in-frame clonotypes and omits some of them. The table records more than 100,000 clones, 84% of them present only once. Material for sequencing was peripheral blood. The sequence was obtained from a human donor in a cohort sampled during active or convalescent COVID-19. V is TRBV6-5 and J is TRBJ1-5; D remains ambiguous. The chain's CDR3 is CASMLSQPQHF. The DNA for the CDR3 is TGTGCCAGCATGTTGAGTCAGCCCCAGCATTTT.